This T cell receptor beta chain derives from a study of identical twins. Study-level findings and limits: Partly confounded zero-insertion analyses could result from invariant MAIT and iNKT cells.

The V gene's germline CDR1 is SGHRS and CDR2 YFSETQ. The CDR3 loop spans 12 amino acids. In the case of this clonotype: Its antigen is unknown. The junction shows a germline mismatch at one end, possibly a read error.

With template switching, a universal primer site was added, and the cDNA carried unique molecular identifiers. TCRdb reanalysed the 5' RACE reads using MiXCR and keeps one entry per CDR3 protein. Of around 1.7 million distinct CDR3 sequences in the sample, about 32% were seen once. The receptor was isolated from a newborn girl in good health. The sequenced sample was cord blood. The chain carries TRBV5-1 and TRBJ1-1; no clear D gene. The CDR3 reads CASSLVNIEAFF. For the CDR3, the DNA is TGCGCCAGCAGCTTGGTGAACATTGAAGCTTTCTTT.